This T cell receptor beta chain was retrieved from a study of T cells in tuberculosis. On the study more broadly: Blood was taken before or within 7 days of anti-tuberculosis therapy.

The time point was: new active TB diagnosis, blood taken before or within 7 days of starting treatment. CDR3 length equals 13 residues. Germline V gene sequence: CDR1 GTSNPN, CDR2 SVGIG (reference sequence). Unmatched junction bases numbered 7, after V lost 7 bases and J lost 6 bases. TCRdb's copy holds only in-frame clones and misses some; the assay was immunoSEQ multiplex PCR. Among tens of thousands of clones, over 90% were seen once, and the ten largest hold about 1.5%. The clonotype comes from an adult with tuberculosis. J is TRBJ2-5 and V is TRBV30, with TRBD2 matching 11 bases. Sequences were derived from PBMCs, sampled at tuberculosis diagnosis. The chain's CDR3 is CASQLAGEQTQYF. DNA for the CDR3: TGTGCCTCTCAACTAGCGGGAGAACAGACCCAGTACTTC.